The 22 T cell receptor beta chains presented below share a single source sample, sequenced in a study of blood T cell repertoires in COVID-19. Some clones are missing from TCRdb's copy, which holds only in-frame ones; the method was immunoSEQ multiplex PCR. Seen here are 300,000 or so clones, around nine tenths observed once, and the top ten hold 0.9% to 1.2%. The sequencing input was PBMCs or T cells enriched from blood (not recorded which). The receptors here all came from a woman in her 30s who had recovered from COVID-19.

The chain couples TRBV6-5 to TRBJ1-5; D might be TRBD1 (6 bases). CDR3 size: 14 residues. CDR1 is MNHEY, CDR2 SVGAGI, per germline. The germline V and J ends were trimmed by 2 bases and 7 bases, with 12 bases remaining between them. For the CDR3, the DNA is TGTGCCAGCAGTTACGGGGGGGCAGGCCAGCCCCAGCATTTT. The encoded protein is CASSYGGAGQPQHF.

The rearrangement uses TRBV28 and TRBJ2-1, with 7 bases identical to TRBD2. CDR1 and CDR2 from the germline V gene are MDHEN and SYDVKM. With 8 bases clipped from V and 4 bases from J, the junction kept 8 bases outside the gene matches. CDR3 length equals 14 residues. CDR3 bases: TGTGCCAGCGGCGGGAGTGGCCGTTACAATGAGCAGTTCTTC. It yields the protein CASGGSGRYNEQFF.

V gene TRBV30 combines with J gene TRBJ2-6, with a tentative D call TRBD1 (5 bases). The CDR3 covers 13 residues. Germline CDR1 GTSNPN, CDR2 SVGIG (reference sequence). The V and J ends lost 8 bases and 2 bases respectively, with 10 bases between them. The CDR3: CASDSAGANVLTF. The CDR3 nucleotides are TGTGCCAGCGACAGCGCTGGGGCCAACGTCCTGACTTTC.

The chain carries TRBV2 and TRBJ1-5, with D possibly matching TRBD1 (5 bases). The CDR3 extends over 15 amino acids. CDR1 SNHLY and CDR2 FYNNEI come from the germline V gene. The germline V and J ends were trimmed by 7 bases and 4 bases, with 17 bases remaining between them. The CDR3 DNA is TGTGCCAGCAAAGGGACTCTCCTGAGGAATCAGCCCCAGCATTTT. Amino acid sequence: CASKGTLLRNQPQHF.

The V gene is TRBV13, the J gene TRBJ2-1; 12 bases line up with TRBD2. The germline gives CDR1 PRHDT, CDR2 FYEKMQ (reference sequence). The CDR3 is made up of 15 amino acids. The junction had 5 bases not matched to a gene; V was cut back by 5 bases and J by 6 bases. DNA of the CDR3: TGTGCCAGCAGCACGACTAGCGGGAGAGGCAATGAGCAGTTCTTC. The encoded protein is CASSTTSGRGNEQFF.

The chain recombines TRBV5-1 with TRBJ2-5; D may be TRBD1 (5 bases). This CDR3 is built from 14 residues. V dropped 1 base and J dropped 2 bases, with 9 bases sitting between them. Germline CDR1 is SGHRS and CDR2 is YFSETQ. CDR3 DNA sequence: TGCGCCAGCAGCTTGTTGACAGAACAAGAGACCCAGTACTTC. This translates into CASSLLTEQETQYF.

This chain joins TRBV27 and TRBJ1-2; TRBD1 aligns across 9 bases. CDR3 length equals 16 residues. The junction had 10 bases not matched to a gene; V was cut back by 4 bases and J by 4 bases. Germline CDR1 MNHEY, CDR2 SMNVEV (reference sequence). The CDR3 loop is CASSSVRDRALYGYTF. The CDR3 nucleotides are TGTGCCAGCAGTTCCGTCCGGGACAGGGCCCTCTATGGCTACACCTTC.

The chain couples TRBV7-2 to TRBJ2-7; 14 bases are a match to TRBD2. CDR3 length equals 16 residues. Germline values: CDR1 SGHTA, CDR2 FQGNSA. V lost 6 bases, J lost 7 bases, and 11 bases stayed unmatched. The CDR3 region is CASRAGGTSGSGEQYF. The CDR3 DNA reads TGTGCCAGCAGGGCCGGCGGGACTAGCGGGAGTGGTGAGCAGTACTTC.

CDR3 region: CASSPGSGANVLTF. DNA of the CDR3: TGTGCCAGCAGTCCGGGCTCTGGGGCCAACGTCCTGACTTTC. This chain joins TRBV28 and TRBJ2-6; D is undetermined. This CDR3 is built from 14 residues. V dropped 5 bases and J dropped 0 bases, with 5 bases sitting between them. Germline loops: CDR1 MDHEN, CDR2 SYDVKM.

The chain is built from TRBV9 and TRBJ2-1, with TRBD2 matching over 11 bases. CDR1 and CDR2 from the germline V gene are SGDLS and YYNGEE. The V segment lost 0 bases and the J segment 8 bases; nucleotides outside the gene matches: 10. This CDR3 contains 17 residues. CDR3 sequence: CASSVDTSGSILHEQFF. DNA for the CDR3: TGTGCCAGCAGCGTAGATACTAGCGGGAGTATCCTCCATGAGCAGTTCTTC.

The rearrangement links TRBV15 to TRBJ2-1; D might be TRBD1 (5 bases). The CDR3 consists of 13 residues. Trimming removed 1 base at V and 7 bases at J, with 8 bases between. CDR1 is LNHNV, CDR2 YYDKDF, per germline (reference sequence). For the CDR3, the DNA is TGTGCCACCAGCAGAGTGGGGCGGAATGAGCAGTTCTTC. Translating gives CATSRVGRNEQFF.

This rearrangement joins TRBV5-1 to TRBJ2-7; TRBD2 aligns across 9 bases. J lost 2 bases, V lost 5 bases, and 5 bases had no gene match. Germline assignment: CDR1 SGHRS and CDR2 YFSETQ. The CDR3 runs 14 residues. DNA of the CDR3: TGCGCCAGCAGTAGGCGGGAGGGCGCCTACGAGCAGTACTTC. Amino acids: CASSRREGAYEQYF.

This clone was counted only a few times. The chain links TRBV4-1 to TRBJ1-2; D is perhaps TRBD1 (5 bases). CDR3 length equals 13 residues. V was cut by 0 bases and J by 4 bases, with 6 bases left in between. The germline gives CDR1 MGHRA, CDR2 YSYEKL. The CDR3 DNA reads as TGCGCCAGCAGCCAAGAGGGGGGCTATGGCTACACCTTC. Its translation: CASSQEGGYGYTF.

This rearrangement joins TRBV15 to TRBJ2-1, with 10 bases lining up with TRBD2. The CDR3 totals 16 residues. Per the germline V gene, CDR1 is LNHNV and CDR2 is YYDKDF (reference sequence). With V trimmed by 1 base and J by 5 bases, 5 bases remained unmatched. The CDR3 coding sequence is TGTGCCACCAGCAGAGGGGGGACTAGCGCCAACAATGAGCAGTTCTTC. Translation: CATSRGGTSANNEQFF.

The chain couples TRBV6-6 to TRBJ2-7; TRBD2 matches 11 bases. CDR1 and CDR2 from the germline V gene are MNHNY and SVGAGI (reference sequence). The length of the CDR3 is 15 residues. V shed 8 bases, J shed 12 bases, and the junction held 18 bases outside the gene matches. The DNA of the CDR3 is TGTGCCAGCGTAACCAACCTAGCGGGAGGTTTTTGGGGGTACTTC. Its protein is CASVTNLAGGFWGYF.

The CDR3 coding sequence is TGTGCCAGTAGTCTGGGACTAGCGGGAGCCTACGAGCAGTACTTC. Amino acids: CASSLGLAGAYEQYF. The chain links TRBV19 to TRBJ2-7; 14 bases are shared with TRBD2. Germline-derived CDR1 and CDR2 are LNHDA and SQIVND (reference sequence). The CDR3 extends over 15 amino acids. Germline trimming cut 5 bases from V and 2 bases from J; bases unmatched to any gene: 2. Using reference TRBV19 and TRBJ2-7 for the parts outside the CDR3, the full variable domain is DGGITQSPKYLFRKEGQNVTLSCEQNLNHDAMYWYRQDPGQGLRLIYYSQIVNDFQKGDIAEGYSVSREKKESFPLTVTSAQKNPTAFYLCASSLGLAGAYEQYFGPGTRLTVT.

In its sample, this clone was seen once. The V gene is TRBV28, the J gene TRBJ1-1; a possible D gene is TRBD1 (6 bases). The ends were cut back, 4 bases at V and 5 bases at J, with 17 bases in the middle. Germline loops: CDR1 MDHEN, CDR2 SYDVKM. CDR3 length equals 15 residues. The CDR3 sequence: CASSSFGGPKTEAFF. CDR3 bases: TGTGCCAGCAGTTCTTTCGGGGGGCCTAAAACTGAAGCTTTCTTT. The full variable domain, with the rest looked up from reference TRBV28 and TRBJ1-1, is DVKVTQSSRYLVKRTGEKVFLECVQDMDHENMFWYRQDPGLGLRLIYFSYDVKMKEKGDIPEGYSVSREKKERFSLILESASTNQTSMYLCASSSFGGPKTEAFFGQGTRLTVV.

This sequence joins TRBV28 and TRBJ1-5; 9 bases line up with TRBD1. Germline CDR1 MDHEN, CDR2 SYDVKM. The CDR3 runs 14 residues. With 5 bases clipped from V and 6 bases from J, the junction kept 5 bases outside the gene matches. The CDR3, as DNA: TGTGCCAGCAGTCGGGACAGGGTGCTTCAGCCCCAGCATTTT. Translating gives CASSRDRVLQPQHF.

This chain uses TRBV24-1 with TRBJ2-3; D possibly corresponds to TRBD1 (6 bases). In germline, CDR1 is KGHDR, CDR2 SFDVKD. The ends were cut back, 4 bases at V and 4 bases at J, with 14 bases in the middle. The CDR3 runs 15 residues. CDR3 nucleotides: TGTGCCACCAGTGACCTACAGGGTGATGCAGATACGCAGTATTTT. Amino acid sequence: CATSDLQGDADTQYF.

This sequence joins TRBV7-8 and TRBJ1-6, with TRBD1 matching over 8 bases. CDR3 length: 15 amino acids. V lost 2 bases to trimming and J lost 7 bases; unmatched junction nucleotides: 4. The germline V gene encodes CDR1 SGHVS and CDR2 FQNEAQ. CDR3 in amino acids: CASSLRDRNNSPLHF. In DNA form, the CDR3 reads TGTGCCAGCAGCTTAAGGGACAGGAACAATTCACCCCTCCACTTT.

The rearrangement links TRBV9 to TRBJ2-1; 7 bases line up with TRBD2. Germline CDR1 SGDLS, CDR2 YYNGEE. V lost 0 bases and J lost 5; bases outside the gene matches: 5. CDR3 size: 15 residues. CDR3 nucleotide sequence: TGTGCCAGCAGCGTAGGGAGCGGGAATGACAATGAGCAGTTCTTC. This sequence encodes CASSVGSGNDNEQFF.

V usage is TRBV19 and J usage is TRBJ1-1; TRBD1 matches 8 bases. This CDR3 contains 13 residues. Trimming removed 9 bases from V and 1 base from J; junction bases left unmatched: 4. CDR1 and CDR2 from the germline V gene are LNHDA and SQIVND (reference sequence). The CDR3: CASFDRGNTEAFF. CDR3 nucleotides: TGTGCCAGCTTCGACAGGGGGAACACTGAAGCTTTCTTT.